This TCR beta chain was captured by sequencing in a study of CD8+CD57+ T cells in acquired aplastic anemia. Template material for TCR beta VDJ and CDR3 profiling consisted of genomic DNA. Via MiXCR, TCRdb re-called the reads, giving one row per CDR3 protein. Here the sample spans about 160,000 distinct CDR3 sequences, over 70% being singletons. Selection for sequencing was limited to patients who had shown CD8+CD57+ cell expansion by flow cytometry. The sample taken for sequencing was sorted CD4+, CD8+, or CD8+CD57+ T cells (not recorded which) from PBMCs. The receptor comes from a human donor with aplastic anemia.

The CDR3 loop reads CASSWGGGYNEQFF. CDR3 bases: TGTGCCAGCAGTTGGGGGGGCGGGTATAATGAGCAGTTCTTC. The chain joins TRBV7-2 to TRBJ2-1; perhaps TRBD2 as D (7 bases). This CDR3 has 14 amino acids. CDR1 SGHTA and CDR2 FQGNSA come from the germline V gene. Trimming cost V 6 bases and J 7 bases, with 16 bases left between them. Based on the CDR3 plus reference TRBV7-2 and TRBJ2-1, the full variable domain is GAGVSQSPSNKVTEKGKDVELRCDPISGHTALYWYRQSLGQGLEFLIYFQGNSAPDKSGLPSDRFSAERTGGSVSTLTIQRTQQEDSAVYLCASSWGGGYNEQFFGPGTRLTVL.